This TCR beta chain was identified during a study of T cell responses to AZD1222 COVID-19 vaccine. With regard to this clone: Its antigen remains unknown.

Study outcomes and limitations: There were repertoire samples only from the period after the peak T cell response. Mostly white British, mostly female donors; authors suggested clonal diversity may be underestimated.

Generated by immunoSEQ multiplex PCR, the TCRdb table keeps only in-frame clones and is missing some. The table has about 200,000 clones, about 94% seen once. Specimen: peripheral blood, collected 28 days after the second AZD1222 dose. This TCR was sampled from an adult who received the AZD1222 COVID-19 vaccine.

CDR3 amino acids: CASSETGTGNTEAFF. The DNA for the CDR3 is TGCGCCAGCAGTGAGACCGGGACAGGTAACACTGAAGCTTTCTTT. The V gene is TRBV10-2, the J gene TRBJ1-1; the match to TRBD1 covers 8 bases. The germline V gene has CDR1 WSHSY and CDR2 SAAADI. The ends lost 2 bases at V and 2 bases at J; junction bases unmatched: 4. The CDR3 extends over 15 amino acids.